The 30 T cell receptor beta chains presented below share a single source sample, sequenced in a study of blood T cell repertoires in COVID-19. Profiled with immunoSEQ multiplex PCR; TCRdb holds only in-frame clones, not every one. The sample holds under 150,000 clones, more than 80% seen once. The sequencing sample was made of peripheral blood. The receptors originated from a woman in her fifties or sixties with COVID-19, enrolled during active disease.

The chain has TRBV6-1 and TRBJ1-2; the match to TRBD1 covers 8 bases. The length of the CDR3 is 14 residues. Losses at the gene ends were 1 base for V and 4 bases for J; bases not matched to a gene: 2. CDR1 is MNHNS, CDR2 SASEGT, per germline. The CDR3 sequence: CASSEGTGGYGYTF. The CDR3 DNA sequence: TGTGCCAGCAGTGAAGGAACAGGGGGCTATGGCTACACCTTC.

The chain couples TRBV5-8 to TRBJ2-5, with 9 bases that match TRBD1. Germline trimming cut 2 bases from V and 5 bases from J; bases unmatched to any gene: 4. This CDR3 is 14 amino acids long. Germline V gene data show CDR1 as SGHTS and CDR2 as YDEGEE. The CDR3 protein is CASSLGQGLETQYF. Here the CDR3 DNA reads TGTGCCAGCAGCTTAGGACAGGGGCTGGAGACCCAGTACTTC. Full variable domain (missing parts from reference TRBV5-8 and TRBJ2-5): EAGVTQSPTHLIKTRGQQATLRCSPISGHTSVYWYQQALGLGLQFLLWYDEGEERNRGNFPPRFSGRQFPNYSSELNVNALELEDSALYLCASSLGQGLETQYFGPGTRLLVL.

The chain is built from TRBV29-1 and TRBJ1-4; 12 positions agree with TRBD1. Germline V lookup: CDR1 SQVTM, CDR2 ANQGSEA. This CDR3 is 13 amino acids long. Unmatched junction bases numbered 4, after V lost 6 bases and J lost 8 bases. CDR3 coding DNA: TGCAGCGTAGGAGGGACAGGGGGCGAAAAACTGTTTTTT. Residues: CSVGGTGGEKLFF.

The V and J genes are TRBV19 and TRBJ1-5, with TRBD1 matching over 12 bases. The junction had 3 bases not matched to a gene; V was cut back by 9 bases and J by 0 bases. This CDR3 is built from 15 residues. The germline gives CDR1 LNHDA, CDR2 SQIVND (reference sequence). The CDR3 bases are TGTGCCAGCCGGGACAGGGGGCTTAGCAATCAGCCCCAGCATTTT. Translated, it gives CASRDRGLSNQPQHF.

This chain joins TRBV2 and TRBJ1-5, with D perhaps matching TRBD1 (5 bases). Deletions cut 7 bases from V and 3 bases from J, with 16 bases between. This CDR3 has 15 residues. The germline V gene has CDR1 SNHLY and CDR2 FYNNEI. CDR3 nucleotide sequence: TGTGCCAGCAAACTCGGGGGTACGAACAATCAGCCCCAGCATTTT. Translation: CASKLGGTNNQPQHF.

This chain joins TRBV5-1 and TRBJ1-1; TRBD1 agrees at 8 bases. The germline CDR1 and CDR2 sequences are SGHRS and YFSETQ. V shed 4 bases and J 0 bases; nucleotides not matched to a gene: 11. The CDR3 loop spans 17 amino acids. CDR3: CASSPSTGGIMNTEAFF. The CDR3 DNA follows: TGCGCCAGCAGCCCCTCAACAGGGGGAATCATGAACACTGAAGCTTTCTTT.

The V gene is TRBV2, the J gene TRBJ1-4, with 9 bases identical to TRBD1. CDR1 and CDR2 from the germline V gene are SNHLY and FYNNEI. This CDR3 spans 15 amino acids. Trimming at V came to 4 bases and at J to 8 bases, leaving 8 bases not matched to a gene. CDR3 DNA: TGTGCCAGCAGTGTTTTAGGGACAGGGAGAGAAAAACTGTTTTTT. Its translation: CASSVLGTGREKLFF.

This chain joins TRBV30 and TRBJ2-7; tentative D call: TRBD1 (5 bases). The CDR3 runs 11 residues. The V gene lost 4 bases and the J gene lost 3 bases, with 7 bases spanning the gap. Germline CDR1 and CDR2: GTSNPN and SVGIG (reference sequence). Here the CDR3 reads CAWTQGYEQYF. CDR3 nucleotide sequence: TGTGCCTGGACTCAGGGCTACGAGCAGTACTTC.

This sequence joins TRBV5-1 and TRBJ1-2; TRBD1 might be the D (5 bases). CDR3 length: 14 residues. Germline loops: CDR1 SGHRS, CDR2 YFSETQ. With 2 bases removed from V and 1 base from J, the gap between germline ends came to 9 bases. The CDR3 reads CASSFQGRNYGYTF. CDR3 bases: TGCGCCAGCAGCTTCCAGGGTCGTAACTATGGCTACACCTTC.

This clone was seen more than once but under ten times. V is TRBV2 and J is TRBJ1-2; D is possibly TRBD1 (6 bases). Trimming left V 7 bases short and J 0 bases short, with 12 bases between. The CDR3 consists of 14 residues. Germline V gene sequence: CDR1 SNHLY, CDR2 FYNNEI. This CDR3 reads CASTLRGTNYGYTF. The DNA of the CDR3 is TGTGCCAGCACCTTGAGGGGGACTAACTATGGCTACACCTTC.

The chain is built from TRBV6-5 and TRBJ2-7; 12 positions match TRBD1. The CDR3 covers 15 residues. In germline, CDR1 is MNHEY, CDR2 SVGAGI. Trimming took 5 bases from V and 6 from J; bases not matched to a gene: 8. The CDR3 sequence: CASSQLGQGASEQYF. The CDR3 bases are TGTGCCAGCAGTCAACTGGGACAGGGGGCGTCCGAGCAGTACTTC.

This chain links TRBV13 with TRBJ1-4, with a possible D match to TRBD1 (5 bases). Trimming removed 1 base from V and 8 bases from J, with 17 bases in between. CDR1 PRHDT and CDR2 FYEKMQ come from the germline V gene (reference sequence). CDR3 length: 16 residues. As DNA, the CDR3 is TGTGCCAGCAGCTTAGCCGCGGGGGAGGATAGCGAAAAACTGTTTTTT. It is translated as CASSLAAGEDSEKLFF.

The DNA of the CDR3 is TGTGCCAGCACCCCACAGGGCTATGGCTACACCTTC. It yields the protein CASTPQGYGYTF. The rearrangement links TRBV6-6 to TRBJ1-2, with D perhaps matching TRBD1 (6 bases). The CDR3 extends over 12 amino acids. In germline, CDR1 is MNHNY, CDR2 SVGAGI (reference sequence). Trimming removed 7 bases at V and 4 bases at J, with 10 bases between.

V gene TRBV6-5 combines with J gene TRBJ1-2; TRBD1 aligns across 7 bases. Germline assignment: CDR1 MNHEY and CDR2 SVGAGI. Trimming at V came to 5 bases and at J to 10 bases, leaving 10 bases not matched to a gene. The CDR3 length is 13 residues. CDR3 bases: TGTGCCAGCAGTCGGGGAGACAGGGAGCACTACACCTTC. It codes for CASSRGDREHYTF.

The chain links TRBV18 to TRBJ1-3; D perhaps matches TRBD1 (6 bases). The germline V and J ends were trimmed by 0 bases and 4 bases, with 13 bases remaining between them. CDR3 length: 16 residues. Looked up from germline, CDR1 is KGHSH and CDR2 is LQKENI. The CDR3 reads CASSPPGPGVGNTIYF. CDR3 sequence (DNA): TGTGCCAGCTCACCACCTGGCCCAGGGGTAGGAAACACCATATATTTT.

The V call is TRBV9, the J call TRBJ2-7; D possibly corresponds to TRBD1 (5 bases). The CDR3 is made up of 13 amino acids. V was cut by 4 bases and J by 5 bases, with 13 bases left in between. Germline CDR1 and CDR2: SGDLS and YYNGEE. The CDR3 nucleotides read TGTGCCAGCAGCCCCCGACAGTGGAACGAGCAGTACTTC. This encodes CASSPRQWNEQYF.

This rearrangement joins TRBV7-9 to TRBJ1-2; 7 nucleotides match TRBD1. The CDR3 length is 15 residues. Losses at the gene ends were 3 bases for V and 5 bases for J; bases not matched to a gene: 9. Germline V lookup: CDR1 SEHNR, CDR2 FQNEAQ (reference sequence). The CDR3 spells CASSFLGTEVYGYTF. As DNA, the CDR3 is TGTGCCAGCAGCTTTTTAGGGACAGAGGTTTATGGCTACACCTTC.

V and J are TRBV6-5 and TRBJ1-5; tentatively, D is TRBD1 (6 bases). V was shortened by 8 bases and J by 4 bases, with 12 bases between the two germline ends. The CDR3 is 13 amino acids. Germline lookup yields CDR1 MNHEY and CDR2 SVGAGI. The CDR3 nucleotides are TGTGCCAGCTGGCCTCAGGGGAATCAGCCCCAGCATTTT. It encodes CASWPQGNQPQHF.

This clone was observed a single time. The V call is TRBV24-1, the J call TRBJ1-6, with TRBD1 matching 10 bases. V gave up 0 bases and J gave up 8 bases; unmatched junction bases: 9. This CDR3 region has 18 residues. Germline V lookup: CDR1 KGHDR, CDR2 SFDVKD. The CDR3 reads CATSDLKDRGEYHSPLHF. The CDR3, as DNA: TGTGCCACCAGTGATTTGAAGGACAGGGGGGAATATCATTCACCCCTCCACTTT.

This chain connects TRBV2 to TRBJ2-3, with a weak D call TRBD1 (5 bases). Germline V gene lookup returns CDR1 SNHLY and CDR2 FYNNEI. The CDR3 contains 15 residues. The V end was cut by 2 bases, the J end by 2 bases, with 11 bases between. The chain's CDR3 is CASSERQGHTDTQYF. The CDR3 DNA follows: TGTGCCAGCAGTGAAAGGCAGGGCCACACAGATACGCAGTATTTT.

The chain links TRBV27 to TRBJ1-5; 9 bases agree with TRBD1. The junction had 4 bases not matched to a gene; V was cut back by 6 bases and J by 7 bases. The CDR3 is 13 amino acids. CDR1 MNHEY and CDR2 SMNVEV come from the germline V gene (reference sequence). CDR3 DNA: TGTGCCAGCAGGGGACAGGGTTGGCAGCCCCAGCATTTT. Amino acid sequence: CASRGQGWQPQHF.

J is TRBJ1-2 and V is TRBV27; 7 bases match TRBD1. This CDR3 comprises 13 residues. Germline CDR1 MNHEY, CDR2 SMNVEV (reference sequence). V shed 3 bases, J shed 8 bases, and the junction held 6 bases outside the gene matches. CDR3 sequence: CASSFKGAWGYTF. The CDR3 DNA reads TGTGCCAGCAGTTTTAAGGGGGCCTGGGGCTACACCTTC.

V and J are TRBV27 and TRBJ1-2; D may be TRBD1 (5 bases). The CDR3 is 14 amino acids. Germline V gene lookup returns CDR1 MNHEY and CDR2 SMNVEV (reference sequence). V was cut by 6 bases and J by 2 bases, with 13 bases left in between. DNA of the CDR3: TGTGCCAGCAGAGGGACTTCAATGAACTATGGCTACACCTTC. This sequence encodes CASRGTSMNYGYTF.

The V gene is TRBV5-1, the J gene TRBJ2-2, with 11 bases matching TRBD2. Unmatched junction bases numbered 9, after V lost 3 bases and J lost 5 bases. The CDR3 loop spans 17 amino acids. Germline CDR1 reads SGHRS; CDR2 reads YFSETQ. The CDR3 spells CASSSRGLAGGTGELFF. Here the CDR3 DNA reads TGCGCCAGCAGCTCGCGCGGACTAGCGGGCGGAACCGGGGAGCTGTTTTTT.

The rearrangement links TRBV5-6 to TRBJ1-3; D not resolved. Trimming left V 2 bases short and J 8 bases short, with 11 bases between. From germline, CDR1 is SGHDT and CDR2 YYEEEE. This CDR3 has 13 residues. The CDR3 is CASSFGGSYTIYF. CDR3 in DNA: TGTGCCAGCAGCTTCGGAGGGTCGTACACCATATATTTT.

The rearrangement links TRBV19 to TRBJ1-1, with D possibly matching TRBD1 (5 bases). The CDR3 loop spans 14 amino acids. Germline loops: CDR1 LNHDA, CDR2 SQIVND (reference sequence). V lost 2 bases to trimming and J lost 3 bases, with 10 bases between them. CDR3 protein: CASSIRVGDTEAFF. In nucleotides, the CDR3 is TGTGCCAGTAGTATAAGGGTAGGGGACACTGAAGCTTTCTTT.

CDR3 coding DNA: TGCGCCAGCAGCTTCGAAGGAGGGGTCGGCACAGATACGCAGTATTTT. It specifies CASSFEGGVGTDTQYF. The chain couples TRBV5-1 to TRBJ2-3; the D gene is possibly TRBD2 (6 bases). Germline values: CDR1 SGHRS, CDR2 YFSETQ. There are 16 residues in the CDR3. Trimming cost V 2 bases and J 1 base, with 14 bases left between them.

V usage is TRBV7-9 and J usage is TRBJ2-1; 7 bases agree with TRBD2. CDR3 length: 13 residues. Trimming removed 3 bases from V and 8 bases from J; junction bases left unmatched: 4. Germline values: CDR1 SEHNR, CDR2 FQNEAQ (reference sequence). The CDR3, as DNA: TGTGCCAGCAGCTTCGGGGGAGGGGATGAGCAGTTCTTC. It yields the protein CASSFGGGDEQFF.

This chain uses TRBV5-4 with TRBJ1-2; a weak D match, TRBD1 (6 bases). The CDR3 runs 15 residues. Germline CDR1 is SGHNT and CDR2 is YYREEE (reference sequence). Between the trimmed V and J ends, which lost 3 bases and 8 bases, there was a span of 20 bases. CDR3 nucleotides: TGTGCCAGCAGCTCCTCCTCGGGGGGGCTCTGGGGCTACACCTTC. Residues: CASSSSSGGLWGYTF.

J is TRBJ2-3 and V is TRBV7-3; perhaps TRBD2 as D (6 bases). The germline V gene has CDR1 SGHTA and CDR2 FQGTGA. There are 16 residues in the CDR3. The V end was cut by 5 bases, the J end by 0 bases, with 15 bases between. The CDR3 loop reads CASSQEGDFSTDTQYF. CDR3 DNA sequence: TGTGCCAGCAGCCAAGAAGGGGACTTTAGCACAGATACGCAGTATTTT.